This T cell receptor (beta chain) was sequenced for a study of shared clonotypes between healthy human individuals. With 2 bases removed from V and 3 bases from J, the gap between germline ends came to 17 bases. CDR3 length: 16 amino acids. Assay: immunoSEQ multiplex PCR; the TCRdb copy retains only in-frame clones and omits some. In the table there are hundreds of thousands of clones, approximately 96% of which are singletons. As defined, naive CD8 cells were CD45RO-negative and positively selected for CCR7, with terminally differentiated effector memory CD45RA+ cells excluded. A note on this clone: Its antigen is unknown.

Study-level findings and limits: On the whole, naive subsets had larger estimated richness than memory subsets had.

Input material: naive CD8+ T cells sorted from blood. The clonotype originates from a woman aged 25 to 39 in good health. The chain is built from TRBV6-7 and TRBJ2-7, with D maybe TRBD1 (6 bases). TRBV6-7 is labeled an ORF, and its function is uncertain. CDR3 sequence (DNA): TGTGCCAGCAGTTACGCCCACAGGGATCGATACTACGAGCAGTACTTC. This sequence encodes CASSYAHRDRYYEQYF.